The 10 T cell receptor beta chains presented below share a single source sample, sequenced in a study of blood T cell repertoires in COVID-19 (dated by TCRdb to the early 2020s). Receptor libraries were prepared by the immunoSEQ multiplex PCR assay. TCRdb re-hosts the immuneACCESS table, in-frame sequences only. Its copies lack some clones; in the studies checked, an unresolved V gene accounts for under half of them, and the cause for the rest is not known. This sample has some 200,000 clones in its table, and about 72% of those were observed once. Roughly 17% of the sample rests with the top ten. Sequenced material: PBMCs or T cells enriched from blood (not recorded which). These receptors came from a woman aged 45 to 65 who had recovered from COVID-19.

The rearrangement joins TRBV7-2 to TRBJ1-2; TRBD1 might be the D (5 bases). CDR3 length: 12 residues. Trimming removed 4 bases at V and 6 bases at J, with 9 bases between. The germline V gene encodes CDR1 SGHTA and CDR2 FQGNSA. CDR3 region: CASSSRRDGYTF. CDR3 in DNA: TGTGCCAGCAGCTCGCGCAGGGATGGCTACACCTTC.

This clone was found many times. The rearrangement uses TRBV6-5 and TRBJ2-7; 7 nucleotides agree with TRBD1. The ends lost 4 bases at V and 5 bases at J; junction bases unmatched: 5. Germline V gene lookup returns CDR1 MNHEY and CDR2 SVGAGI. The CDR3 sequence is 13 residues long. In DNA, the CDR3 is TGTGCCAGCAGTTCAGGGGGATTGGACGAGCAGTACTTC. Translating it yields CASSSGGLDEQYF.

J is TRBJ1-1 and V is TRBV7-3; a possible D gene is TRBD1 (5 bases). The CDR3 has 11 amino acids. The germline V gene has CDR1 SGHTA and CDR2 FQGTGA. Trimming took off 4 bases at V and 6 bases at J, with 6 bases between the two ends. The CDR3 region is CASSSGAEAFF. CDR3 nucleotide sequence: TGTGCCAGCAGCTCGGGGGCTGAAGCTTTCTTT.

V is TRBV7-2 and J is TRBJ1-1; D gene uncertain. Between the trimmed V and J ends, which lost 5 bases and 4 bases, there was a span of 20 bases. From germline, CDR1 is SGHTA and CDR2 FQGNSA. This CDR3 region has 16 residues. Here the CDR3 reads CASSQDRSGGGTEAFF. Here the CDR3 DNA reads TGTGCCAGCAGCCAAGACCGATCAGGAGGCGGCACTGAAGCTTTCTTT.

This clone was counted only a few times. The chain is built from TRBV5-1 and TRBJ1-5, with 7 bases identical to TRBD1. V trimming: 1 base; J trimming: 6 bases; junction bases outside the gene matches: 19. Germline CDR1 and CDR2: SGHRS and YFSETQ. This CDR3 is 19 amino acids long. CDR3: CASSLWPTGVANDGQPQHF. The CDR3 nucleotides read TGCGCCAGCAGCTTGTGGCCCACAGGGGTGGCCAATGACGGTCAGCCCCAGCATTTT.

The rearrangement uses TRBV6-5 and TRBJ2-6, with TRBD1 matching over 9 bases. Germline lookup yields CDR1 MNHEY and CDR2 SVGAGI. The CDR3 runs 15 residues. V was clipped by 8 bases and J by 2 bases; unmatched bases: 4. CDR3: CASLDRGAGANVLTF. Here the CDR3 DNA reads TGTGCCAGCTTGGACAGGGGCGCTGGGGCCAACGTCCTGACTTTC.

The chain is built from TRBV7-9 and TRBJ1-6, with 9 bases identical to TRBD1. CDR1 is SEHNR and CDR2 is FQNEAQ in the germline V gene (reference sequence). The junction had 6 bases not matched to a gene; V was cut back by 2 bases and J by 7 bases. The CDR3 loop spans 16 amino acids. The DNA of the CDR3 is TGTGCCAGCAGCTTATGGACAGGGGACCGGAATTCACCCCTCCACTTT. The encoded protein is CASSLWTGDRNSPLHF.

Note on this clone: This sample includes further DNA sequences coding for the same CDR3. The genes are TRBV27 and TRBJ1-5; TRBD1 matches at 9 bases. V shed 4 bases and J 5 bases; nucleotides not matched to a gene: 9. This CDR3 region has 16 residues. The V gene's germline CDR1 is MNHEY and CDR2 SMNVEV (reference sequence). CDR3 sequence: CASSSGTGRRDQPQHF. The CDR3 DNA is TGTGCCAGCAGTTCCGGGACAGGGAGGAGGGATCAGCCCCAGCATTTT.

The sample holds a few counts of this clone. The chain carries TRBV7-3 and TRBJ2-3, with TRBD2 identical over 8 bases. V trimming: 5 bases; J trimming: 6 bases; junction bases outside the gene matches: 10. From germline, CDR1 is SGHTA and CDR2 FQGTGA. The CDR3 spans 15 residues. The CDR3 sequence is CASSRFGTRSDTQYF. Here the CDR3 DNA reads TGTGCCAGCAGCAGATTCGGGACTAGGTCGGATACGCAGTATTTT.

J is TRBJ2-5 and V is TRBV18; 9 nucleotides match TRBD1. CDR3 length equals 15 residues. After removal of 3 bases from V and 5 bases from J, the junction contained 7 bases not matched to a gene. CDR1 KGHSH and CDR2 LQKENI come from the germline V gene. The CDR3 DNA sequence: TGTGCCAGCTCACCTCTGGACAGGGGCCTGGAGACCCAGTACTTC. The encoded protein is CASSPLDRGLETQYF.